What follows are 24 T cell receptor beta chains derived from one specimen sequenced in a study of cytomegalovirus exposure and HLA in healthy donors. PCR employed 60 Vbeta and 13 Jbeta primers. Only in-frame clones appear in the TCRdb table, and some are missing; sequencing was by immunoSEQ multiplex PCR. The table counts roughly 65,000 clones; about 16% lies in the top ten. The specimen sequenced was PBMCs. The receptors here all came from a boy between 5 and 17 years old in good health and CMV-seronegative.

Remarks on this clone: The junction and the germline gene differ at one end; a read error may be behind it. The chain combines TRBV5-1 with TRBJ1-3, with D tentatively TRBD1 (6 bases). Germline lookup yields CDR1 SGHRS and CDR2 YFSETQ. This CDR3 spans 14 amino acids. The CDR3 DNA reads TGCGCCAGCTCTAGAACAGGGTCTGGAAACACCATATGTTTT. The encoded protein is CASSRTGSGNTICF.

The chain has TRBV2 and TRBJ1-1; D is uncertain. With 8 bases removed from V and 6 bases from J, the gap between germline ends came to 22 bases. The CDR3 sequence is 15 residues long. Germline-derived CDR1 and CDR2 are SNHLY and FYNNEI. The CDR3 sequence: CASLKMTGIGAEAFF. In nucleotides, the CDR3 is TGTGCCAGCCTAAAAATGACGGGTATTGGCGCTGAAGCTTTCTTT. Combining the CDR3 with reference TRBV2 and TRBJ1-1 gives the whole variable domain EPEVTQTPSHQVTQMGQEVILRCVPISNHLYFYWYRQILGQKVEFLVSFYNNEISEKSEIFDDQFSVERPDGSNFTLKIRSTKLEDSAMYFCASLKMTGIGAEAFFGQGTRLTVV.

The DNA for the CDR3 is TGTGCCAGTAGTACGGGACAGGGGGCGATATCTACTGAAGCTTTCTTT. This sequence encodes CASSTGQGAISTEAFF. The chain carries TRBV19 and TRBJ1-1, with 12 positions matching TRBD1. Germline CDR1 and CDR2: LNHDA and SQIVND (reference sequence). V lost 4 bases, J lost 5 bases, and 8 bases stayed unmatched. The CDR3 is 16 residues long.

The chain uses TRBV25-1 and TRBJ2-7; D perhaps matches TRBD1 (6 bases). Germline loops: CDR1 MGHDK, CDR2 SYGVNS. The CDR3 covers 13 residues. V was shortened by 4 bases and J by 2 bases, with 9 bases between the two germline ends. The DNA of the CDR3 is TGTGCCAGCAGTGGAAGACAGGCCTACGAGCAGTACTTC. Amino acid sequence: CASSGRQAYEQYF.

This chain joins TRBV2 and TRBJ1-5, with D possibly TRBD1 on 5 matching bases. The CDR3 is made up of 14 amino acids. V was pared by 5 bases and J by 1 base, with 9 bases between. The germline CDR1 and CDR2 sequences are SNHLY and FYNNEI. The CDR3 reads CASSKDTSNQPQHF. CDR3 DNA sequence: TGTGCCAGCAGTAAGGACACCAGCAATCAGCCCCAGCATTTT.

V gene TRBV5-4 combines with J gene TRBJ1-4; 12 nucleotides align to TRBD1. The CDR3 spans 16 residues. Germline CDR1 reads SGHNT; CDR2 reads YYREEE (reference sequence). After removal of 0 bases from V and 10 bases from J, the junction contained 7 bases not matched to a gene. The CDR3 sequence: CASSLAAGQGARKLFF. The CDR3 DNA reads TGTGCCAGCAGCTTGGCCGCGGGACAGGGGGCGCGAAAACTGTTTTTT.

The chain uses TRBV7-9 and TRBJ2-7; TRBD2 is a possible D gene (6 bases). Trimming stripped 5 bases from V and 0 bases from J, with 17 bases between. The CDR3 runs 16 residues. Germline-derived CDR1 and CDR2 are SEHNR and FQNEAQ (reference sequence). The CDR3 protein is CASSQLRDGGSYEQYF. The DNA for the CDR3 is TGTGCCAGCAGCCAGCTGCGGGACGGGGGCTCCTACGAGCAGTACTTC.

Points on this clone: The sample has other DNA sequences that encode this CDR3 too. The chain links TRBV6-5 to TRBJ2-3, with D tentatively TRBD2 (5 bases). The V gene's germline CDR1 is MNHEY and CDR2 SVGAGI. The CDR3 extends over 15 amino acids. Trimming took 2 bases from V and 2 from J, leaving 11 bases between them. CDR3 sequence (DNA): TGTGCCAGCAGTTACAGGAGCGGATACACAGATACGCAGTATTTT. This sequence encodes CASSYRSGYTDTQYF.

CDR3 DNA sequence: TGTGCCAGCAGTCTCGGGCAAGAGACCCAGTACTTC. Translation: CASSLGQETQYF. The rearrangement uses TRBV27 and TRBJ2-5; D ambiguous. CDR1 and CDR2 from the germline V gene are MNHEY and SMNVEV (reference sequence). The CDR3 is 12 amino acids. V shed 5 bases and J shed 2 bases, with 6 bases lying between them.

The chain employs TRBV7-9 and TRBJ2-3; TRBD1 matches 7 bases. This CDR3 is built from 15 residues. V gave up 6 bases and J gave up 0 bases; unmatched junction bases: 6. Germline V gene lookup returns CDR1 SEHNR and CDR2 FQNEAQ (reference sequence). The CDR3 loop reads CASREQGFSTDTQYF. The CDR3 region has the DNA TGTGCCAGCAGAGAACAGGGGTTTAGCACAGATACGCAGTATTTT.

The chain employs TRBV6-5 and TRBJ1-5; D uncertain. The germline V gene encodes CDR1 MNHEY and CDR2 SVGAGI. Deletions cut 0 bases from V and 4 bases from J, with 7 bases between. The CDR3 covers 14 residues. Here the CDR3 DNA reads TGTGCCAGCAGTTACTCGCGGGATAATCAGCCCCAGCATTTT. Translation gives CASSYSRDNQPQHF.

The CDR3 DNA reads TGTGCCAGCAGTCTAATAGCGGTAGAGACCCAGTACTTC. This codes for CASSLIAVETQYF. This chain uses TRBV2 with TRBJ2-5; D is possibly TRBD2 (6 bases). The CDR3 contains 13 residues. Trimming removed 5 bases at V and 4 bases at J, with 11 bases between. Germline V gene data show CDR1 as SNHLY and CDR2 as FYNNEI.

In DNA, the CDR3 is TGCAGCGTTGGCGGACTAGCGGGTTACAATGAGCAGTTCTTC. Translating gives CSVGGLAGYNEQFF. This chain connects TRBV29-1 to TRBJ2-1; 11 bases line up with TRBD2. Germline lookup yields CDR1 SQVTM and CDR2 ANQGSEA. J gave up 4 bases and V 4 bases, and 3 bases lay outside the gene matches. This CDR3 has 14 amino acids.

The J gene is TRBJ2-3, the V gene TRBV6-5; 8 bases fit TRBD2. Germline V CDR1 and CDR2: MNHEY, SVGAGI. This CDR3 contains 16 residues. V was clipped by 2 bases and J by 4 bases; unmatched bases: 8. As DNA, the CDR3 is TGTGCCAGCAGTTACCAATTCGGGACTAGTTCAGATACGCAGTATTTT. Translating gives CASSYQFGTSSDTQYF.

This chain links TRBV7-9 with TRBJ2-3, with TRBD1 identical over 10 bases. J gave up 6 bases and V 5 bases, and 17 bases lay outside the gene matches. The CDR3 extends over 18 amino acids. The germline V gene encodes CDR1 SEHNR and CDR2 FQNEAQ (reference sequence). The CDR3 reads CASSLVTPPGQGMDTQYF. The CDR3 nucleotides read TGTGCCAGCAGCCTGGTTACTCCACCGGGACAGGGGATGGATACGCAGTATTTT.

V gene TRBV14 combines with J gene TRBJ2-5, with D perhaps matching TRBD2 (5 bases). The CDR3 totals 15 residues. Germline assignment: CDR1 SGHDN and CDR2 FVKESK. The V gene lost 5 bases and the J gene lost 5 bases, with 18 bases spanning the gap. The CDR3 region is CASSESGLVLETQYF. CDR3 DNA: TGTGCCAGCAGCGAAAGCGGCCTAGTACTGGAGACCCAGTACTTC.

The V and J genes are TRBV4-1 and TRBJ2-7; D is unresolved. The germline gives CDR1 MGHRA, CDR2 YSYEKL. Trimming shortened V by 2 bases and J by 6 bases, and 8 bases separated the two germline ends. The CDR3 covers 12 residues. DNA for the CDR3: TGCGCCAGCAGCCAACGGGTTTCCGAGCAGTACTTC. It translates to CASSQRVSEQYF.

CDR3 DNA: TGTGCCAGCAGTTACTCGAAACTAGCGGCCTACAATGAGCAGTTCTTC. Translation gives CASSYSKLAAYNEQFF. The chain couples TRBV6-5 to TRBJ2-1; 8 bases line up with TRBD2. Trimming took 0 bases from V and 2 from J; bases not matched to a gene: 3. The germline V gene has CDR1 MNHEY and CDR2 SVGAGI. This CDR3 spans 16 amino acids.

The chain uses TRBV5-1 and TRBJ2-5, with TRBD1 matching over 8 bases. V lost 0 bases to trimming and J lost 4 bases; unmatched junction nucleotides: 5. CDR1 and CDR2 from the germline V gene are SGHRS and YFSETQ. The CDR3 contains 15 residues. CDR3 residues: CASSLGQGQGETQYF. The CDR3 nucleotides read TGCGCCAGCAGCTTGGGACAGGGGCAGGGAGAGACCCAGTACTTC.

J is TRBJ1-5 and V is TRBV6-6; a weak D match, TRBD1 (6 bases). Trimming stripped 6 bases from V and 1 base from J, with 13 bases between. The CDR3 contains 15 residues. Germline-derived CDR1 and CDR2 are MNHNY and SVGAGI (reference sequence). The CDR3 nucleotides read TGTGCCAGCAGGTCCGAAAGGGGGAGCAATCAGCCCCAGCATTTT. Translating it yields CASRSERGSNQPQHF.

In nucleotides, the CDR3 is TGTGCCAGCAGCTCCCGGGACAGGCACACTGAAGCTTTCTTT. It specifies CASSSRDRHTEAFF. The genes are TRBV7-2 and TRBJ1-1; 8 bases align to TRBD1. V lost 4 bases, J lost 3 bases, and 4 bases stayed unmatched. This CDR3 spans 14 amino acids. CDR1 is SGHTA, CDR2 FQGNSA, per germline.

This chain uses TRBV7-2 with TRBJ1-2; the D is unclear. The CDR3 is made up of 14 amino acids. The V and J ends lost 8 bases and 2 bases respectively, with 15 bases between them. The germline V gene encodes CDR1 SGHTA and CDR2 FQGNSA. CDR3 region: CASVDGVFNYGYTF. In nucleotides, the CDR3 is TGTGCCAGCGTCGACGGGGTTTTCAACTATGGCTACACCTTC.

The chain joins TRBV6-6 to TRBJ2-7; a weak D match, TRBD2 (5 bases). CDR1 MNHNY and CDR2 SVGAGI come from the germline V gene (reference sequence). Trimming shortened V by 4 bases and J by 6 bases, and 16 bases separated the two germline ends. The CDR3 extends over 14 amino acids. CDR3 protein: CASSSVSEGTEQYF. The DNA of the CDR3 is TGTGCCAGCAGTTCCGTGTCCGAGGGTACCGAGCAGTACTTC.

This chain joins TRBV19 and TRBJ1-1, with a tentative D call TRBD1 (5 bases). V was clipped by 4 bases and J by 4 bases, with 10 bases between them. The CDR3 is 13 residues long. Per the germline V gene, CDR1 is LNHDA and CDR2 is SQIVND (reference sequence). This chain's CDR3 is CASSSLRGTEAFF. CDR3 sequence (DNA): TGTGCCAGTAGTAGTTTAAGGGGCACTGAAGCTTTCTTT. The whole variable domain, filled in from reference TRBV19 and TRBJ1-1, reads DGGITQSPKYLFRKEGQNVTLSCEQNLNHDAMYWYRQDPGQGLRLIYYSQIVNDFQKGDIAEGYSVSREKKESFPLTVTSAQKNPTAFYLCASSSLRGTEAFFGQGTRLTVV.